This is a list of T cell receptor beta chains from one sample in a study of T cell repertoires in cytomegalovirus infection. TCRdb redid the calling of the reads with MiXCR, one entry per CDR3 protein. The data show around 530,000 distinct CDR3 sequences, more than 20% seen once. Sequencing input: PBMCs. These receptor sequences come from a human donor in good health (CMV status not recorded). Some clones in this sample may be carry-over from other donors' samples. Each CDR3 is given with its conserved first and last residue. A D gene is named only where the DNA matches it firmly. Clone size is given for some rows only: seen once, a few or many times, or a class if the clone is expanded.

V gene	J gene	clone size	D gene	CDR3 DNA	CDR3 protein
TRBV30	TRBJ1-6	.	.	TGTGCCTGGAGTTCCCGACAGGATTATAATTCACCCCTCCACTTT	CAWSSRQDYNSPLHF
TRBV12-3/TRBV12-4	TRBJ2-3	.	TRBD2	TGTGCCAGCAGCGGACTAGCGGGAGGGACTAGCACAGATACGCAGTATTTT	CASSGLAGGTSTDTQYF
TRBV6-1	TRBJ1-1	many	.	TGTGCCAGCAGCCCTGGGGGCGGAAGGGCCGGGGGAGCTTTCTTT	CASSPGGGRAGGAFF
TRBV5-1	TRBJ2-1	.	.	TGCGCCAGCAGCGTAACGGGGGATCCCTTCCAAGAGCAGTTCTTC	CASSVTGDPFQEQFF
TRBV6-2/TRBV6-3	TRBJ1-1	.	.	TGTGCCAGCAGTTATTCGACAGCCATGCTAGCTTTCTTT	CASSYSTAMLAFF
TRBV9	TRBJ2-5	.	.	TGTGCCAGCAGCGTAGCTGCGGGATCGGGGGAGACCCAGTACTTC	CASSVAAGSGETQYF
TRBV7-2	TRBJ2-7	few	.	TGTGCCAGCAGCTTAGGGTGGACACCCGGACACTACGAGCAGTACTTC	CASSLGWTPGHYEQYF
TRBV19	TRBJ2-1	.	TRBD2	TGTGCCAGTAGTCCCGGGAGGACTTACTACAATGAGCAGTTCTTC	CASSPGRTYYNEQFF
TRBV28	TRBJ1-4	few	.	TGTGCCAGCAGTTCGGTTCGACCCGCTGCGGGAAAACTGTTTTTT	CASSSVRPAAGKLFF
TRBV12-3/TRBV12-4	TRBJ2-1	few	TRBD1	TGTGCCAGCAGTTTGTTGGACAGGGCATCTGAGCAGTTCTTC	CASSLLDRASEQFF
TRBV6-5	TRBJ2-1	.	TRBD2	TGTGCCAGCAGAGCTAGCGGGAGCTCCTACAATGAGCAGTTCTTC	CASRASGSSYNEQFF
TRBV7-2	TRBJ2-2	many	.	TGTGCCAGCAGCTTAGTCAGGGGTAACACCGGGGAGCTGTTTTTT	CASSLVRGNTGELFF
TRBV28	TRBJ2-7	.	TRBD1	TGTGCCAGCAGATCGACAGGGGGTACCTACGAGCAGTACTTC	CASRSTGGTYEQYF
TRBV11-2	TRBJ1-3	.	.	TGTGCCAGCAGCTTCTTACGAGCTGGAAACACCATATATTTT	CASSFLRAGNTIYF
TRBV7-8	TRBJ2-1	many	TRBD2	TGTGCCAGCAGCTTAGCGCTTGAGCGGGAGGGCGTCTACAATGAGCAGTTCTTC	CASSLALEREGVYNEQFF
TRBV7-9	TRBJ2-7	few	.	TGTGCCAGCAGCTTAGTTCTAGGGGACGAGCAGTACTTC	CASSLVLGDEQYF
TRBV5-6	TRBJ2-3	few	TRBD2	TGTGCCAGCAGCTTCCCGGGACTAGCGCCTAGCACAGATACGCAGTATTTT	CASSFPGLAPSTDTQYF
TRBV6-2/TRBV6-3	TRBJ2-1	few	TRBD2	TGTGCCAGCATTCGAATGAGGGGAGGGACCTACAATGAGCAGTTCTTC	CASIRMRGGTYNEQFF
TRBV6-1	TRBJ1-1	many	.	TGTGCCAGCAGACCACAAGGGAGCACTGAAGCTTTCTTT	CASRPQGSTEAFF
TRBV6-5	TRBJ1-5	.	.	TGTGCCAACAGTCGGGGTAGTGGCAATCAGCCCCAGCATTTT	CANSRGSGNQPQHF
TRBV28	TRBJ1-1	few	.	TGTGCCAGCAGTTCCGCGGGAGATGAAGCTTTCTTT	CASSSAGDEAFF
TRBV6-5	TRBJ1-1	.	TRBD1	TGTGCCAGCAGTTACTCAACAGGGGCGGGCACTGAAGCTTTCTTT	CASSYSTGAGTEAFF
TRBV4-3	TRBJ2-3	once	.	TGCGCCAGCAGCCAAGGTAGCGGACGCACAGATACGCAGTATTTT	CASSQGSGRTDTQYF
TRBV6-5	TRBJ2-1	.	TRBD2	TGTGCCAGCAGTTACTCGATCGTCAGCGGGAGGGCCGGGAATGAGCAGTTCTTC	CASSYSIVSGRAGNEQFF